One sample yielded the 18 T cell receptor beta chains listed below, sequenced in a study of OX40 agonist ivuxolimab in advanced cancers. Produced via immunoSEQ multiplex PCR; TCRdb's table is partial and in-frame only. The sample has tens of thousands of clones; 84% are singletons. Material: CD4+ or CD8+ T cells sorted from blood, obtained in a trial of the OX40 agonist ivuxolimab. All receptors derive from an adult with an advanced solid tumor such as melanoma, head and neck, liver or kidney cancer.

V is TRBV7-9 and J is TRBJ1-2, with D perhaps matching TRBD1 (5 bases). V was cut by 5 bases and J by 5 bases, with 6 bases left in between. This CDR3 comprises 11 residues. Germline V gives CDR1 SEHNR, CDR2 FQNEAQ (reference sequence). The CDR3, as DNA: TGTGCCAGCAGCCAGGGTTATGGCTACACCTTC. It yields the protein CASSQGYGYTF.

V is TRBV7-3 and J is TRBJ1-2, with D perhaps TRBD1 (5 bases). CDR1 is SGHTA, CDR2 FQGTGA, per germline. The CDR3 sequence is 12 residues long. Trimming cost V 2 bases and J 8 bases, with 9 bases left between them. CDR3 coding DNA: TGTGCCAGCAGCTTAGGGGCCGCGGGCTACACCTTC. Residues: CASSLGAAGYTF.

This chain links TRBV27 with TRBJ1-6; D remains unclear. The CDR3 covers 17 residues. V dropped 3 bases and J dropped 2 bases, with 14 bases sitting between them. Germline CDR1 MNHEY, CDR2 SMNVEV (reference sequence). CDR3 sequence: CASSFRAPRAYNSPLHF. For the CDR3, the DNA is TGTGCCAGCAGTTTCCGAGCCCCGAGGGCCTATAATTCACCCCTCCACTTT.

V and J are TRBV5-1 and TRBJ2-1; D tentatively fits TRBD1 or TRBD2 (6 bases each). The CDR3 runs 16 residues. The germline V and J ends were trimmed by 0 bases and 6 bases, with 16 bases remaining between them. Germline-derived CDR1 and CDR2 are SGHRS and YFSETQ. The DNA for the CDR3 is TGCGCCAGCAGCTTGGAAGCGACGGAGGGGGGCAATGAGCAGTTCTTC. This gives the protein CASSLEATEGGNEQFF.

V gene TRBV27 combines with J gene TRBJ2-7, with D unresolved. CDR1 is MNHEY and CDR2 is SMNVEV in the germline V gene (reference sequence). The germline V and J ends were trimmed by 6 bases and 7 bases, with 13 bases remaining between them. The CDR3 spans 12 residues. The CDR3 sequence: CASSPSAREQYF. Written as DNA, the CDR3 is TGTGCCAGCAGCCCCTCAGCCAGGGAGCAGTACTTC.

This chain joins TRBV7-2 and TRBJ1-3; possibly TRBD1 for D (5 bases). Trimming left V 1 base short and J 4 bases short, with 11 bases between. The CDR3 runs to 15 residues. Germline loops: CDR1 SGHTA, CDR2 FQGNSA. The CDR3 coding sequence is TGTGCCAGCAGCTTAGATCCCAAGGGGGGAAACACCATATATTTT. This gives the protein CASSLDPKGGNTIYF.

The chain's CDR3 is CSVKKPPQQETQYF. The CDR3 region has the DNA TGCAGCGTGAAGAAACCCCCACAACAAGAGACCCAGTACTTC. The gene calls are TRBV29-1 and TRBJ2-5; D unclear. Germline loops: CDR1 SQVTM, CDR2 ANQGSEA. The CDR3 extends over 14 amino acids. Trimming removed 6 bases at V and 2 bases at J, with 16 bases between.

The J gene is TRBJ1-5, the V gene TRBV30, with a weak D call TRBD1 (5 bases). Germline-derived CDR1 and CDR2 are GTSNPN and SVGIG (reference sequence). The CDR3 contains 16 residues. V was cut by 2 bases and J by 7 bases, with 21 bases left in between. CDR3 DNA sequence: TGTGCCTGGAGTCAAGGGGTTGGCACCACTCTGCAGCCCCAGCATTTT. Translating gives CAWSQGVGTTLQPQHF.

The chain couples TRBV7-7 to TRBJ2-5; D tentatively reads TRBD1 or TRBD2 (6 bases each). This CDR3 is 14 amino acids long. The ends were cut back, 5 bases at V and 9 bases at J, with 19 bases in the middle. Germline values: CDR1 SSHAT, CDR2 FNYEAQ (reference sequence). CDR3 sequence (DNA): TGTGCCAGCAGCCCTTCGGGGGCCGCCGCTTCCCAGTACTTC. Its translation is CASSPSGAAASQYF.

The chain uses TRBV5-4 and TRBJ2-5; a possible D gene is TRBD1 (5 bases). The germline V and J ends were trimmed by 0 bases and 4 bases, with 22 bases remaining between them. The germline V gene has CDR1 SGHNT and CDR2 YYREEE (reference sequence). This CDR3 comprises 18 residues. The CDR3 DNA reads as TGTGCCAGCAGCTTGGGGATGGGCCAAGGGGAAGGGATAGAGACCCAGTACTTC. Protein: CASSLGMGQGEGIETQYF.

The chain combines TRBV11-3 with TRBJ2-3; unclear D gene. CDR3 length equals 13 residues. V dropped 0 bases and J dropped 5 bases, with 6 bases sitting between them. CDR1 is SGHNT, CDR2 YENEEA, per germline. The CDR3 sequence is CASSLEAEDTQYF. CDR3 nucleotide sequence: TGTGCCAGCAGCTTAGAAGCAGAAGATACGCAGTATTTT.

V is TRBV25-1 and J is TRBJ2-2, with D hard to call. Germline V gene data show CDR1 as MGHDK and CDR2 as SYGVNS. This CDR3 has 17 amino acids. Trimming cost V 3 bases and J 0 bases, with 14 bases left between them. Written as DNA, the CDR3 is TGTGCCAGCAGTGATGCGTTGGAGTTCGCGAACACCGGGGAGCTGTTTTTT. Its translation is CASSDALEFANTGELFF.

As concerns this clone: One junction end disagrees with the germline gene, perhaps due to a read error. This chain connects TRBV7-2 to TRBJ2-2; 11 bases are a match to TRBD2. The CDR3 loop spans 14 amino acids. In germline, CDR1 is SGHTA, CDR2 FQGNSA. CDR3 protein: CASSLAGGAGELFF. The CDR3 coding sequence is TGTGCCAGCAGCCTAGCGGGGGGTGCCGGGGAGCTGTTTTTT.

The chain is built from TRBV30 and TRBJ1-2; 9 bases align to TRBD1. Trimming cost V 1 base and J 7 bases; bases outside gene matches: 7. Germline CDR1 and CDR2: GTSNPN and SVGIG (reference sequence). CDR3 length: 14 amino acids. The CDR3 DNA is TGTGCCTGGAGTGCCTTTACAGGGGGCTCTGGCTACACCTTC. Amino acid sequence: CAWSAFTGGSGYTF.

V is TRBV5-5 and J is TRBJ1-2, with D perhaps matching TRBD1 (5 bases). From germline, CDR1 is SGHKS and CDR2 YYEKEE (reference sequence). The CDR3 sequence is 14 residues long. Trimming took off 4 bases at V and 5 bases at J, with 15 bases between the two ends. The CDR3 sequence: CASSQTGTDYGYTF. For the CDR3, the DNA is TGTGCCAGCAGCCAGACCGGGACGGATTATGGCTACACCTTC.

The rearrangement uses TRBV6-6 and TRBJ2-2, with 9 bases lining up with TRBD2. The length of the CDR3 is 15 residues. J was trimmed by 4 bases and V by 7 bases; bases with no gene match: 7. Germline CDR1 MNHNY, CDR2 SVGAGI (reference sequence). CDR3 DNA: TGTGCCAGCACGTCATGGCGGGGGGGCACCGGGGAGCTGTTTTTT. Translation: CASTSWRGGTGELFF.

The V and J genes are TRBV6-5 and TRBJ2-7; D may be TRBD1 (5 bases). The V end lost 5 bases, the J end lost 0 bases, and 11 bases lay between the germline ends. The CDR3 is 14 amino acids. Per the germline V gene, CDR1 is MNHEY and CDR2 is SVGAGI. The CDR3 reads CASSPDRTSYEQYF. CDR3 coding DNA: TGTGCCAGCAGTCCCGACAGAACCTCCTACGAGCAGTACTTC.

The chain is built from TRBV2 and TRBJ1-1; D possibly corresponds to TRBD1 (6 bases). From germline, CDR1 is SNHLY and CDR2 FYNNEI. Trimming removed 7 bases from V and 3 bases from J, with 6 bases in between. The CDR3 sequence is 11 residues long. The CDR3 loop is CASNRDTEAFF. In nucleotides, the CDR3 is TGTGCCAGCAACAGGGACACTGAAGCTTTCTTT.